These 20 T cell receptor beta chains were sequenced from one sample in a study of blood T cell repertoires in COVID-19. The assay was immunoSEQ multiplex PCR, and TCRdb's table has in-frame clones only and misses some. The sample has about 440,000 clones, 70% to 90% seen once. Sequencing was performed on PBMCs or T cells enriched from blood (not recorded which). Every receptor here comes from a woman under 30 with acute COVID-19.

This clone was counted once. This chain joins TRBV7-9 and TRBJ1-1; D gene uncertain. CDR1 is SEHNR, CDR2 FQNEAQ, per germline (reference sequence). The length of the CDR3 is 13 residues. Trimming removed 7 bases at V and 1 base at J, with 10 bases between. The CDR3 bases are TGTGCCAGCACCGAGTTGCAGAACACTGAAGCTTTCTTT. Translating gives CASTELQNTEAFF.

As for this clone: The same CDR3 can be traced to other DNA sequences in this sample. The chain joins TRBV27 to TRBJ2-1; perhaps TRBD1 as D (5 bases). Trimming shortened V by 5 bases and J by 6 bases, and 8 bases separated the two germline ends. Germline V lookup: CDR1 MNHEY, CDR2 SMNVEV (reference sequence). The CDR3 has 12 residues. Here the CDR3 reads CASSRQGNEQFF. In nucleotides, the CDR3 is TGTGCCAGCAGTCGGCAGGGCAATGAGCAGTTCTTC.

The chain employs TRBV11-1 and TRBJ2-7; D unclear. The CDR3 covers 15 residues. Germline V gene sequence: CDR1 SGHAT, CDR2 FQDESV (reference sequence). V gave up 5 bases and J gave up 0 bases, with 14 bases separating them. The CDR3 DNA sequence: TGTGCCAGCAGCGCATTCCCCGCGGCCTCCTACGAGCAGTACTTC. This translates into CASSAFPAASYEQYF.

This sequence joins TRBV10-3 and TRBJ2-1; 7 bases fit TRBD1. Germline V CDR1 and CDR2: ENHRY, SYGVKD. V shed 4 bases, J shed 10 bases, and the junction held 10 bases outside the gene matches. This CDR3 spans 14 amino acids. Here the CDR3 DNA reads TGTGCCATCAGTGCCCTTTCAGACAGGGACGAGCAGTTCTTC. It specifies CAISALSDRDEQFF.

The CDR3 region is CASSLAASLHEQYF. For the CDR3, the DNA is TGTGCCAGCAGCTTGGCCGCTAGCCTCCACGAGCAGTACTTC. The chain links TRBV5-4 to TRBJ2-7; D might be TRBD2 (5 bases). V lost 0 bases to trimming and J lost 5 bases, with 12 bases between them. The CDR3 is 14 residues long. Germline CDR1 is SGHNT and CDR2 is YYREEE (reference sequence).

The table lists this clone with a count of one. The J gene is TRBJ2-1, the V gene TRBV5-6, with TRBD2 matching 14 bases. The CDR3 totals 15 residues. The V gene end was trimmed by 0 bases and the J gene end by 10 bases; junction bases not matched to a gene: 3. Germline values: CDR1 SGHDT, CDR2 YYEEEE. CDR3 protein: CASSLGGTSGREQFF. The CDR3 DNA sequence: TGTGCCAGCAGCTTGGGGGGGACTAGCGGGAGAGAGCAGTTCTTC.

The J gene is TRBJ2-5, the V gene TRBV5-6; TRBD2 agrees at 12 bases. This CDR3 comprises 16 residues. Losses at the gene ends were 0 bases for V and 5 bases for J; bases not matched to a gene: 5. CDR1 and CDR2 from the germline V gene are SGHDT and YYEEEE. CDR3 loop: CASSLALAGGLETQYF. CDR3 DNA sequence: TGTGCCAGCAGCTTGGCCCTAGCGGGGGGGCTTGAGACCCAGTACTTC.

The rearrangement joins TRBV11-2 to TRBJ2-1, with 11 bases matching TRBD2. V was clipped by 1 base and J by 1 base; unmatched bases: 3. The CDR3 is made up of 17 amino acids. Germline V gene data show CDR1 as SGHAT and CDR2 as FQNNGV. CDR3 nucleotide sequence: TGTGCCAGCAGCTTAGTACTAGCGGGAGTTTCCTACAATGAGCAGTTCTTC. It specifies CASSLVLAGVSYNEQFF. Supplemented by reference TRBV11-2 and TRBJ2-1, the full variable domain reads EAGVAQSPRYKIIEKRQSVAFWCNPISGHATLYWYQQILGQGPKLLIQFQNNGVVDDSQLPKDRFSAERLKGVDSTLKIQPAKLEDSAVYLCASSLVLAGVSYNEQFFGPGTRLTVL.

This rearrangement joins TRBV11-2 to TRBJ2-7, with TRBD2 matching 11 bases. Unmatched junction bases numbered 5, after V lost 2 bases and J lost 5 bases. This CDR3 has 15 residues. Germline CDR1 reads SGHAT; CDR2 reads FQNNGV. CDR3 in amino acids: CASSLTGTSGNEQYF. The CDR3 region has the DNA TGTGCCAGCAGCTTAACCGGGACTAGCGGCAACGAGCAGTACTTC.

This clone was detected once. This chain connects TRBV11-3 to TRBJ2-1; 9 positions match TRBD2. The V segment lost 3 bases and the J segment 10 bases; nucleotides outside the gene matches: 10. CDR1 SGHNT and CDR2 YENEEA come from the germline V gene. The CDR3 spans 15 residues. Here the CDR3 reads CASSLGPGLAGEQFF. The CDR3 nucleotides are TGTGCCAGCAGCTTGGGACCGGGACTAGCAGGGGAGCAGTTCTTC.

V gene TRBV3-1 (or the pseudogene TRBV3-2) combines with J gene TRBJ2-7; 7 nucleotides agree with TRBD1. Losses at the gene ends were 4 bases for V and 1 base for J; bases not matched to a gene: 4. The CDR3 has 14 residues. Germline CDR1 reads LGHDT; CDR2 reads YNNKEL (reference sequence). CDR3 in DNA: TGTGCCAGCAGCCCCCGGGACAGTTCCTACGAGCAGTACTTC. Protein sequence: CASSPRDSSYEQYF.

V gene TRBV24-1 combines with J gene TRBJ1-2; no reliable D call. This CDR3 is 13 amino acids long. Germline V gene sequence: CDR1 KGHDR, CDR2 SFDVKD. V lost 5 bases, J lost 5 bases, and 11 bases lay in between. Here the CDR3 reads CATSVAGDYGYTF. The CDR3 DNA reads TGTGCCACCAGTGTCGCCGGGGATTATGGCTACACCTTC.

This sequence joins TRBV6-5 and TRBJ1-6, with a tentative D call TRBD1 (5 bases). The CDR3 length is 14 residues. V lost 1 base and J 7 bases, leaving 8 bases between the germline ends. CDR1 and CDR2 (germline): MNHEY, SVGAGI. CDR3 sequence: CASSYWEGNSPLHF. In nucleotides, the CDR3 is TGTGCCAGCAGTTACTGGGAGGGGAATTCACCCCTCCACTTT.

The CDR3 DNA is TGTGCCAGCAGTTTAACGACAGGGATTCCCCACTTT. It specifies CASSLTTGIPHF. The chain links TRBV28 to TRBJ1-6; 7 bases are a match to TRBD1. The V segment lost 2 bases and the J segment 18 bases; nucleotides outside the gene matches: 7. This CDR3 has 12 residues. Germline CDR1 and CDR2: MDHEN and SYDVKM.

The count of this clone is one. The CDR3 protein is CASRLTGTISYEQYF. For the CDR3, the DNA is TGTGCCAGCAGACTCACCGGGACTATCTCCTACGAGCAGTACTTC. J is TRBJ2-7 and V is TRBV28; 7 positions agree with TRBD2. The CDR3 runs 15 residues. Germline V gene sequence: CDR1 MDHEN, CDR2 SYDVKM. With 6 bases clipped from V and 0 bases from J, the junction kept 8 bases outside the gene matches.

The chain combines TRBV11-2 with TRBJ2-5, with 8 positions matching TRBD2. V lost 1 base and J lost 3; bases outside the gene matches: 4. This CDR3 is built from 15 residues. CDR1 is SGHAT, CDR2 FQNNGV, per germline. The CDR3 nucleotides are TGTGCCAGCAGCTTAGTGTTACTAGCGGAAGAGACCCAGTACTTC. Its protein is CASSLVLLAEETQYF.

This clone was detected only a few times. J is TRBJ2-2 and V is TRBV3-1 (or the pseudogene TRBV3-2), with D unclear. This CDR3 contains 14 residues. V was cut by 4 bases and J by 6 bases, with 12 bases left in between. Germline lookup yields CDR1 LGHDT and CDR2 YNNKEL (reference sequence). CDR3 nucleotide sequence: TGTGCCAGCAGCCCCTCCGAGTTCCCCGGGGAGCTGTTTTTT. Translating gives CASSPSEFPGELFF.

J is TRBJ1-2 and V is TRBV7-9; D perhaps matches TRBD1 (6 bases). Germline V gives CDR1 SEHNR, CDR2 FQNEAQ (reference sequence). The CDR3 is made up of 13 amino acids. V was shortened by 8 bases and J by 0 bases, with 10 bases between the two germline ends. The CDR3: CASGAGANYGYTF. DNA of the CDR3: TGTGCCAGCGGAGCAGGGGCTAACTATGGCTACACCTTC. The full variable domain, completed using reference TRBV7-9 and TRBJ1-2, is DTGVSQNPRHKITKRGQNVTFRCDPISEHNRLYWYRQTLGQGPEFLTYFQNEAQLEKSRLLSDRFSAERPKGSFSTLEIQRTEQGDSAMYLCASGAGANYGYTFGSGTRLTVV.

This chain links TRBV4-2 with TRBJ1-5; D gene ambiguous. The germline CDR1 and CDR2 sequences are LGHNA and YNFKEQ. V was trimmed by 1 base and J by 1 base, leaving 11 bases between them. The length of the CDR3 is 16 residues. The CDR3 reads CASSQGSPGSNQPQHF. The CDR3 DNA follows: TGTGCCAGCAGCCAAGGGTCGCCAGGCAGCAATCAGCCCCAGCATTTT.

The chain joins TRBV28 to TRBJ1-2; 7 bases align to TRBD1. With V trimmed by 10 bases and J by 3 bases, 8 bases remained unmatched. Germline-derived CDR1 and CDR2 are MDHEN and SYDVKM. CDR3 length: 13 residues. This CDR3 is CATSTGPYYGYTF. For the CDR3, the DNA is TGTGCCACCTCGACAGGGCCCTACTATGGCTACACCTTC.